The next 4 T cell receptor beta chains were all read from a single sample in a study of T-cell reconstitution after alpha-beta-depleted transplantation in children (dated by TCRdb to the mid-2010s). The library was obtained by PCR. Reads for this sample came from an Illumina HiSeq 2500. To normalize quantification of the TCRbeta repertoire, the TCR libraries were built with molecular barcoding that relied on unique molecular identifiers. The raw public reads went through TCRdb reprocessing: fastp at Q25, MiXCR clone calling, in-frame beta chains kept. Entries that share a CDR3 protein sequence are merged under the most common genes and DNA. This sample holds 45,000 to 60,000 distinct CDR3 sequences; 52% were observed only once. The ten largest clones capture approximately 38% of the sample. The treatment or condition label corresponds to: allogeneic hematopoietic cell transplantation with graft depleted of TCRalphabeta T cells and CD19 B cells.

The sample was peripheral blood, taken before TCRalphabeta/CD19-depleted stem cell transplant. These receptors all stem from a boy under three years old with SCID, due to receive a stem cell transplant.

There are many counts of this clonotype. In DNA, the CDR3 is TGTGCCATCAGTGGCCAACAAGAGACCCAGTACTTC. Protein: CAISGQQETQYF. The chain links TRBV10-3 to TRBJ2-5; D gene unclear. V shed 4 bases and J shed 2 bases, with 5 bases lying between them. CDR1 is ENHRY and CDR2 is SYGVKD in the germline V gene. This CDR3 region has 12 residues.

The chain couples TRBV7-2 to TRBJ2-4; possible D gene TRBD2, 6 bases. Germline values: CDR1 SGHTA, CDR2 FQGNSA. CDR3 length: 15 amino acids. V was trimmed by 6 bases and J by 2 bases, leaving 14 bases between them. The CDR3 here is CASSSAAGTKNIQYF. CDR3 bases: TGTGCCAGCAGTTCGGCGGCGGGGACCAAAAACATTCAGTACTTC.

This chain joins TRBV7-8 and TRBJ1-3; 7 bases map to TRBD1. Germline CDR1 reads SGHVS; CDR2 reads FQNEAQ. The length of the CDR3 is 15 residues. V was clipped by 5 bases and J by 2 bases; unmatched bases: 6. This chain's CDR3 is CASSPTGPTGNTIYF. The CDR3 DNA follows: TGTGCCAGCAGCCCGACAGGGCCAACTGGAAACACCATATATTTT.

The gene calls are TRBV27 and TRBJ1-4; D is unresolved. Germline CDR1 is MNHEY and CDR2 is SMNVEV (reference sequence). CDR3 length: 17 residues. Trimming left V 2 bases short and J 6 bases short, with 19 bases between. The CDR3 DNA is TGTGCCAGCAGTTTAGGCCCTTCCACCCCTGGCTATGAAAAACTGTTTTTT. Protein: CASSLGPSTPGYEKLFF.